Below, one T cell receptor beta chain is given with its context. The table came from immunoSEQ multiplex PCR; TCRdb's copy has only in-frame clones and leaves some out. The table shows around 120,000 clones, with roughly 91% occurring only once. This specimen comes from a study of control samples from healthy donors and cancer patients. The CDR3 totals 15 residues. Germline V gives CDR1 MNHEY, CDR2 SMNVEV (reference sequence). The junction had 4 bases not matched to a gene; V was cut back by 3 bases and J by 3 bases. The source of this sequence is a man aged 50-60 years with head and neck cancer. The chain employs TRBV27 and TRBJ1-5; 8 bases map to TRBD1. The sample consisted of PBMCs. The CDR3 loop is CASSLDRATNQPQHF. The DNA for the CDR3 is TGTGCCAGCAGTTTGGACAGGGCGACCAATCAGCCCCAGCATTTT.